This passage covers 9 T cell receptor beta chains from one sample sequenced in a study of T cell clones after liver transplantation. Assay: immunoSEQ multiplex PCR; the TCRdb copy retains only in-frame clones and omits some. Of tens of thousands of clones listed, over 80% were seen once; the top ten hold approximately 0.47%. The sequencing used CD4+ T cells from blood, collected almost 47 months after liver transplant. The receptors stem from a human patient who received a liver transplant. Some T cells may arise from the graft donor.

The chain links TRBV5-1 to TRBJ1-1; D ambiguous. The CDR3 is 17 residues long. CDR1 is SGHRS and CDR2 is YFSETQ in the germline V gene. The V end lost 1 base, the J end lost 0 bases, and 16 bases lay between the germline ends. The CDR3 protein is CASSLSGRSHMNTEAFF. The CDR3 region has the DNA TGCGCCAGCAGCTTGTCGGGCAGGAGCCACATGAACACTGAAGCTTTCTTT.

The genes are TRBV6-6 and TRBJ1-3; D call uncertain. The CDR3 has 15 residues. CDR1 and CDR2 (germline): MNHNY, SVGAGI (reference sequence). V shed 0 bases and J shed 1 base, with 7 bases lying between them. The CDR3 loop reads CASSYSTASGNTIYF. The CDR3, as DNA: TGTGCCAGCAGTTACTCTACAGCTTCTGGAAACACCATATATTTT.

The V call is TRBV29-1, the J call TRBJ1-2, with 9 bases matching TRBD1. With V trimmed by 4 bases and J by 13 bases, 7 bases remained unmatched. In germline, CDR1 is SQVTM, CDR2 ANQGSEA. CDR3 length: 11 amino acids. The CDR3 loop is CSVGGTGSLTF. The CDR3 DNA reads as TGCAGCGTTGGGGGGACAGGGAGCCTCACCTTC.

In its sample, this clone was seen a few times. The chain recombines TRBV28 with TRBJ2-7, with TRBD2 as a possible D gene (7 bases). CDR3 length equals 13 residues. CDR1 is MDHEN and CDR2 is SYDVKM in the germline V gene. V was pared by 8 bases and J by 6 bases, with 17 bases between. Here the CDR3 DNA reads TGTGCCAGCCGTCCGGGGGGCGGGATCGAGCAGTACTTC. It translates to CASRPGGGIEQYF.

The chain is built from TRBV4-2 and TRBJ2-7; D remains unclear. V was trimmed by 0 bases and J by 4 bases, leaving 13 bases between them. The CDR3 runs 15 residues. Germline CDR1 is LGHNA and CDR2 is YNFKEQ. CDR3 bases: TGTGCCAGCAGCCAAGAGGTACGCTACACTTACGAGCAGTACTTC. Translated: CASSQEVRYTYEQYF.

V gene TRBV29-1 combines with J gene TRBJ2-7; the D is unclear. Germline V gene data show CDR1 as SQVTM and CDR2 as ANQGSEA. The CDR3 covers 12 residues. V dropped 0 bases and J dropped 5 bases, with 8 bases sitting between them. The CDR3 DNA sequence: TGCAGCGTTGAAGATCACATAGACGAGCAGTACTTC. This gives the protein CSVEDHIDEQYF.

The chain is built from TRBV28 and TRBJ1-1; the match to TRBD1 covers 7 bases. Germline CDR1 reads MDHEN; CDR2 reads SYDVKM. The V and J ends lost 2 bases and 6 bases, in that order; junction bases with no gene match: 9. This CDR3 is 15 amino acids long. The CDR3 region has the DNA TGTGCCAGCAGTTTAGAGGGGGCGGGCAACGCTGAAGCTTTCTTT. Its protein is CASSLEGAGNAEAFF.

This sequence joins TRBV18 and TRBJ1-1; the D is unclear. The CDR3 extends over 15 amino acids. V lost 5 bases and J 6 bases, leaving 19 bases between the germline ends. Germline assignment: CDR1 KGHSH and CDR2 LQKENI. DNA of the CDR3: TGTGCCAGCTCAGGACGGGATCCCAGGACGTCTGAAGCTTTCTTT. Translating it yields CASSGRDPRTSEAFF. Using reference TRBV18 and TRBJ1-1 for the parts outside the CDR3, the full variable domain is NAGVMQNPRHLVRRRGQEARLRCSPMKGHSHVYWYRQLPEEGLKFMVYLQKENIIDESGMPKERFSAEFPKEGPSILRIQQVVRGDSAAYFCASSGRDPRTSEAFFGQGTRLTVV.

This clone has more than one count but fewer than ten. V gene TRBV29-1 combines with J gene TRBJ2-1; 7 bases are shared with TRBD1. CDR3 size: 11 residues. With V trimmed by 7 bases and J by 6 bases, 3 bases remained unmatched. Germline CDR1 is SQVTM and CDR2 is ANQGSEA. This chain's CDR3 is CSGGQTNEQFF. As DNA, the CDR3 is TGCAGCGGGGGACAGACCAATGAGCAGTTCTTC.